This entry features one T cell receptor beta chain sequence. Antigen unknown. This sample stems from a study of a mutant IDH1 vaccine in newly diagnosed glioma. About the study: Administration of eight vaccinations to patients took place in weeks 1, 3, 5, 7, 11, 15, 19, 23. Vaccinations were initiated 4-6 weeks following radiotherapy alone, or were given together with temozolomide cycles. Patients' prior therapy spanned radiotherapy, temozolomide, or both; most underwent both.

Specified time point: week 11, during vaccination. Every single dose of the vaccine, 300 ug of mutant IDH1 20-mer peptide, came with topical imiquimod. Donors harbored newly found WHO grade 3 or 4 IDH1-mutant, ATRX-lost astrocytomas. Profiling relied on immunoSEQ multiplex PCR, and the TCRdb table lists in-frame clones only, not all of them. The table shows about 36,000 clones, with 80% occurring only once. Per germline, CDR1 SGHRS and CDR2 YFSETQ. The CDR3 contains 17 residues. V lost 4 bases, J lost 0 bases, and 18 bases lay in between. The receptor's source is a woman aged 30 to 39 with glioma. Some clones in this sample may be carry-over from other donors' samples. The chain carries TRBV5-1 and TRBJ2-3; D perhaps matches TRBD1 (6 bases). The sample consisted of peripheral blood mononuclear cells (PBMCs), taken from a glioma patient whose treatment included an IDH1 peptide vaccine. CDR3 DNA sequence: TGCGCCAGCAGCCCTGAGGTAGGGGGACCGAGCACAGATACGCAGTATTTT. Translating it yields CASSPEVGGPSTDTQYF.